These T cell receptor beta chains were read from a single sample in a study of CXCR3-negative and CXCR3-positive naive CD8 T cells. Reprocessing the 5' RACE reads, TCRdb reports a single entry for every CDR3 protein and omits DNA. Its clone listing holds about 6,200 distinct CDR3 sequences. Sequenced input: naive CXCR3+ CD8+ T cells from blood. The origin of the receptors is a human donor in good health. Some clones in this sample may be carry-over from other donors' samples. CDR3s include the opening cysteine and the closing phenylalanine or tryptophan. A row's size may be missing; if present it is once, few, many or a size class.

J	size	V	CDR3
TRBJ2-1	medium-sized	TRBV3-1	CASSFTGLGRNEQFF
TRBJ2-1	.	TRBV4-1	CASSQSSGTSGTNEQFF
TRBJ2-5	medium-sized	TRBV28	CASSGGRGFQETQYF
TRBJ2-3	medium-sized	TRBV2	CASSEPDTQYF
TRBJ2-5	.	TRBV4-3	CASSQVGLAETQYF
TRBJ2-1	.	TRBV28	CASGKQIFSYNEQFF
TRBJ2-2	medium-sized	TRBV27	CASTTSGTANTGELFF
TRBJ2-4	.	TRBV5-1	CARGEEGGAKNIQYF
TRBJ2-7	.	TRBV20-1	CSARDRASGSYEQYF
TRBJ2-5	.	TRBV29-1	CSTTYTEETQYF
TRBJ1-6	medium-sized	TRBV28	CASSSRKDNSPLHF
TRBJ2-7	medium-sized	TRBV15	CATSMDRLTYEQYF
TRBJ1-2	medium-sized	TRBV12-3/TRBV12-4	CASTWDRGLGYTF
TRBJ1-2	medium-sized	TRBV29-1	CSVDSGLGYGYTF
TRBJ2-3	.	TRBV19	CASSSRAADTQYF
TRBJ1-1	medium-sized	TRBV29-1	CSVETGSTEAFF
TRBJ2-7	.	TRBV6-2/TRBV6-3	CASSPQLQGYEQYF
TRBJ2-1	.	TRBV9	CASSGTSGSSYNEQFF
TRBJ1-1	medium-sized	TRBV5-1	CASSGTGITEAFF
TRBJ2-1	medium-sized	TRBV4-2	CASSPDLYNEQFF
TRBJ2-1	.	TRBV29-1	CSVVTGGEQFF
TRBJ1-2	.	TRBV27	CASRGGLGGYTF
TRBJ2-1	medium-sized	TRBV12-3/TRBV12-4	CASSLRGLAGGHSGDEQFF
TRBJ2-5	.	TRBV6-2/TRBV6-3	CASSYGWTAQETQYF
TRBJ1-2	medium-sized	TRBV19	CARTPRPPRRTGGRYTF
TRBJ2-1	.	TRBV29-1	CSVPSSGSTYNEQFF
TRBJ1-1	.	TRBV7-9	CASSLVGGSAPPTAFF
TRBJ1-2	medium-sized	TRBV29-1	CSVEGSQGALPNYGYTF
TRBJ1-2	medium-sized	TRBV12-3/TRBV12-4	CASSFLGGGYTF
TRBJ2-3	medium-sized	TRBV9	CASSVEGETDTQYF
TRBJ2-1	.	TRBV6-5	CASTLGTGYNEQFF
TRBJ2-5	medium-sized	TRBV7-6	CASSPNRGQETQYF
TRBJ1-1	.	TRBV29-1	CSVVVGGTEAFF
TRBJ2-1	medium-sized	TRBV5-1	CASSAREANNEQFF
TRBJ1-3	medium-sized	TRBV4-1	CASSQGTRAGNTIYF
TRBJ2-5	medium-sized	TRBV12-3/TRBV12-4	CASRGLMGQETQYF
TRBJ2-1	.	TRBV29-1	CSAQSGPVEQFF
TRBJ2-3	medium-sized	TRBV27	CASSSTPSTDTQYF
TRBJ1-1	medium-sized	TRBV19	CASSIGSGGINTEAFF
TRBJ2-2	medium-sized	TRBV20-1	CSARDPGMATGELFF
TRBJ2-7	medium-sized	TRBV7-9	CASSPGLAGGPYEQYF
TRBJ1-3	medium-sized	TRBV12-3/TRBV12-4	CASTPVPGNTIYF
TRBJ2-3	medium-sized	TRBV9	CASSDETVTDTQYF